This T cell receptor beta chain was found in a study of control samples from healthy donors and cancer patients. The V and J ends lost 0 bases and 4 bases respectively, with 7 bases between them. Germline V gives CDR1 MNHEY, CDR2 SVGAGI. This CDR3 region has 14 residues. The repertoire was sequenced with immunoSEQ multiplex PCR; TCRdb's copy has only in-frame clones and lacks some. The sample has 55,000 to 65,000 clones, about 90% seen once. Sequenced input: PBMCs. The receptor comes from a woman aged 55-69 years with lung cancer. The V and J genes are TRBV6-5 and TRBJ2-1, with D perhaps matching TRBD2 (6 bases). For the CDR3, the DNA is TGTGCCAGCAGTTACTCGCGGGGTTACAATGAGCAGTTCTTC. Its translation is CASSYSRGYNEQFF.